This TCR beta chain was retrieved from a study of blood T cell repertoires in COVID-19. V lost 6 bases, J lost 0 bases, and 15 bases lay in between. This CDR3 comprises 16 residues. Germline V gene sequence: CDR1 SEHNR, CDR2 FQNEAQ (reference sequence). The assay was immunoSEQ multiplex PCR, and TCRdb's table has in-frame clones only and misses some. The table has 250,000 or so clones, 85% to 90% seen once. V is TRBV7-9 and J is TRBJ1-5; no reliable D call. The source is a young woman with acute COVID-19. The specimen was PBMCs or T cells enriched from blood (not recorded which). As DNA, the CDR3 is TGTGCCAGCAGTCAACTCGGGGAATCTAGCAATCAGCCCCAGCATTTT. Amino acids: CASSQLGESSNQPQHF.